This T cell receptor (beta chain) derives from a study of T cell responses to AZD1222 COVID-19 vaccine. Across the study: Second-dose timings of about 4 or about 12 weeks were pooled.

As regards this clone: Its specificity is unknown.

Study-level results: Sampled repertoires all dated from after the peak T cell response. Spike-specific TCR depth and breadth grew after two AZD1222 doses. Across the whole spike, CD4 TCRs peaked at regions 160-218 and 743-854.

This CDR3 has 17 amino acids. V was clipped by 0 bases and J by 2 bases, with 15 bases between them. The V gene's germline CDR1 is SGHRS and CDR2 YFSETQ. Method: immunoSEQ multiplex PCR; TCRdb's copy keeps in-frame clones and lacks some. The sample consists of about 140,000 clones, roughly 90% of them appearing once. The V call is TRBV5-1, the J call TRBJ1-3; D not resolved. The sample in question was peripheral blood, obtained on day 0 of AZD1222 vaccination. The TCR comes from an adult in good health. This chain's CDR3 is CASSLEALRIAGNTIYF. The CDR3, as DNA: TGCGCCAGCAGCTTGGAAGCCCTCCGAATAGCTGGAAACACCATATATTTT.